The 32 T cell receptor beta chains in this list originate from one sample, sequenced in a study of shared clonotypes between healthy human individuals. Profiling relied on immunoSEQ multiplex PCR, and the TCRdb table lists in-frame clones only, not all of them. The sample includes roughly 2.5 million clones, 85% to 95% of them seen just once. Sample: naive CD4+ T cells sorted from blood. Subset defined: CD45RA+ positively selected. These receptors all come from a man aged 18-30 years in good health.

Concerning this clone: Other DNA sequences within the sample encode an identical CDR3. V and J are TRBV7-2 and TRBJ2-3; D unresolved. The V end lost 4 bases, the J end lost 2 bases, and 4 bases lay between the germline ends. This CDR3 is 12 amino acids long. Germline V lookup: CDR1 SGHTA, CDR2 FQGNSA. The CDR3 nucleotides read TGTGCCAGCAGCTCATACACAGATACGCAGTATTTT. Its protein product is CASSSYTDTQYF.

Turning to this clone: The same CDR3 also results from other DNA sequences found in this sample. This chain uses TRBV4-3 with TRBJ2-5; D perhaps matches TRBD1 (5 bases). The CDR3 has 13 amino acids. Trimming took off 0 bases at V and 5 bases at J, with 7 bases between the two ends. Germline loops: CDR1 LGHNA, CDR2 YSLEER. CDR3 sequence: CASSQDPGETQYF. DNA of the CDR3: TGCGCCAGCAGCCAAGATCCAGGGGAGACCCAGTACTTC.

The rearrangement joins TRBV5-1 to TRBJ2-2, with D unresolved. The CDR3 is 13 residues long. V was pared by 6 bases and J by 1 base, with 7 bases between. Germline-derived CDR1 and CDR2 are SGHRS and YFSETQ. CDR3 residues: CASNQENTGELFF. DNA of the CDR3: TGCGCCAGCAATCAGGAGAACACCGGGGAGCTGTTTTTT.

This chain joins TRBV10-1 and TRBJ1-4; D might be TRBD1 (6 bases). Deletions cut 7 bases from V and 3 bases from J, with 24 bases between. CDR1 is WNHNN, CDR2 SYGVQD, per germline (reference sequence). CDR3 length: 18 amino acids. CDR3 sequence (DNA): TGCGCCAGCACACAGGTTGGGGGGGCGCGGCAATCTAATGAAAAACTGTTTTTT. This translates into CASTQVGGARQSNEKLFF.

The chain couples TRBV11-1 to TRBJ2-7; D is ambiguous. Germline V gene lookup returns CDR1 SGHAT and CDR2 FQDESV (reference sequence). V was trimmed by 1 base and J by 5 bases, leaving 9 bases between them. The CDR3 contains 13 residues. The CDR3 loop is CASSLEALHEQYF. CDR3 nucleotide sequence: TGTGCCAGCAGCTTAGAGGCACTCCACGAGCAGTACTTC.

J is TRBJ1-1 and V is TRBV7-9; 7 bases fit TRBD1. Germline V gene sequence: CDR1 SEHNR, CDR2 FQNEAQ (reference sequence). Trimming took 6 bases from V and 4 from J; bases not matched to a gene: 11. The CDR3 is 15 residues long. Written as DNA, the CDR3 is TGTGCCAGCAGGGAGACGGGACAGTTGGGCACTGAAGCTTTCTTT. It yields the protein CASRETGQLGTEAFF.

This clone was seen just once. The chain is built from TRBV6-1 and TRBJ2-3, with 8 bases matching TRBD1. From germline, CDR1 is MNHNS and CDR2 SASEGT. This CDR3 region has 16 residues. J was trimmed by 2 bases and V by 4 bases; bases with no gene match: 8. The CDR3 nucleotides are TGTGCCAGCAGTGGACAGGGGAAGTTGGCCACAGATACGCAGTATTTT. This gives the protein CASSGQGKLATDTQYF.

For the CDR3, the DNA is TGTGCCAGCAGTGAACGGGGGGGTAACACCGGGGAGCTGTTTTTT. Translated: CASSERGGNTGELFF. The V call is TRBV6-1, the J call TRBJ2-2, with TRBD2 matching over 8 bases. CDR1 MNHNS and CDR2 SASEGT come from the germline V gene. V lost 2 bases to trimming and J lost 2 bases; unmatched junction nucleotides: 1. The CDR3 has 15 residues.

CDR3: CASSGGFKANYGYTF. CDR3 bases: TGTGCCAGCAGTGGGGGGTTTAAGGCTAACTATGGCTACACCTTC. This chain links TRBV6-5 with TRBJ1-2, with a weak D call TRBD1 (5 bases). The germline gives CDR1 MNHEY, CDR2 SVGAGI. V was trimmed by 5 bases and J by 0 bases, leaving 13 bases between them. CDR3 length: 15 residues.

CDR3 amino acids: CASTLPYTLAHEQFF. The DNA for the CDR3 is TGCGCCAGCACCTTACCCTATACACTAGCTCATGAGCAGTTCTTC. V is TRBV10-1 and J is TRBJ2-1, with a tentative D call TRBD2 (6 bases). The CDR3 consists of 15 residues. Trimming pared 7 bases from V and 8 bases from J, leaving 21 bases between. The germline V gene encodes CDR1 WNHNN and CDR2 SYGVQD (reference sequence).

Comments on this clone: In the same sample, other DNA sequences code for this CDR3. The gene calls are TRBV28 and TRBJ2-7; 9 bases line up with TRBD2. Germline V lookup: CDR1 MDHEN, CDR2 SYDVKM. The CDR3 runs to 14 residues. Losses at the gene ends were 6 bases for V and 4 bases for J; bases not matched to a gene: 7. The CDR3 reads CASRRVSGGYEQYF. In DNA, the CDR3 is TGTGCCAGCAGAAGAGTTAGCGGGGGATACGAGCAGTACTTC. The full variable domain, in which reference TRBV28 and TRBJ2-7 provide the parts outside the CDR3, is DVKVTQSSRYLVKRTGEKVFLECVQDMDHENMFWYRQDPGLGLRLIYFSYDVKMKEKGDIPEGYSVSREKKERFSLILESASTNQTSMYLCASRRVSGGYEQYFGPGTRLTVT.

The chain uses TRBV11-2 and TRBJ1-3, with D maybe TRBD1 (5 bases). V lost 6 bases to trimming and J lost 10 bases, with 16 bases between them. The CDR3 totals 13 residues. CDR1 and CDR2 from the germline V gene are SGHAT and FQNNGV. Here the CDR3 reads CASSFLGQGTIYF. The DNA of the CDR3 is TGTGCCAGCAGTTTTCTGGGTCAGGGTACCATATATTTT.

The V call is TRBV6-5, the J call TRBJ2-5; TRBD1 agrees at 7 bases. V trimming: 6 bases; J trimming: 3 bases; junction bases outside the gene matches: 4. Germline V gene lookup returns CDR1 MNHEY and CDR2 SVGAGI. The CDR3 covers 13 residues. In DNA, the CDR3 is TGTGCCAGCAGAACCAGGGGGAAAGAGACCCAGTACTTC. It specifies CASRTRGKETQYF.

CDR3 protein: CSVHKLDEDGYTF. The CDR3, as DNA: TGCAGCGTTCACAAGCTGGACGAGGATGGCTACACCTTC. The chain joins TRBV29-1 to TRBJ1-2; D is unresolved. Between the trimmed V and J ends, which lost 5 bases and 6 bases, there was a span of 16 bases. The CDR3 covers 13 residues. CDR1 SQVTM and CDR2 ANQGSEA come from the germline V gene.

This sequence joins TRBV7-9 and TRBJ2-1; no reliable D call. This CDR3 spans 14 amino acids. V dropped 5 bases and J dropped 8 bases, with 16 bases sitting between them. The germline V gene encodes CDR1 SEHNR and CDR2 FQNEAQ (reference sequence). This CDR3 is CASSPGLEEYEQFF. CDR3 in DNA: TGTGCCAGCAGCCCAGGCCTAGAAGAGTATGAGCAGTTCTTC.

The chain joins TRBV19 to TRBJ1-3; no clear D. The CDR3 is 13 amino acids. Germline V gene data show CDR1 as LNHDA and CDR2 as SQIVND (reference sequence). Trimming took 3 bases from V and 4 from J, leaving 7 bases between them. The CDR3 DNA reads as TGTGCCAGTAGTATGGTTTCCGGAAACACCATATATTTT. Translated, it gives CASSMVSGNTIYF.

The CDR3 DNA reads as TGTGCCAGCAGCTTAGATTTAGGTAGTGGGGAGACCCAGTACTTC. Protein product: CASSLDLGSGETQYF. The rearrangement uses TRBV7-2 and TRBJ2-5; the D is unclear. Trimming stripped 1 base from V and 5 bases from J, with 14 bases between. The germline CDR1 and CDR2 sequences are SGHTA and FQGNSA. CDR3 length: 15 amino acids.

V usage is TRBV10-3 and J usage is TRBJ2-1; 9 bases are shared with TRBD1. The CDR3 length is 13 residues. V was pared by 10 bases and J by 6 bases, with 7 bases of the junction left unmatched. Looked up from germline, CDR1 is ENHRY and CDR2 is SYGVKD. CDR3 region: CATRDRVGNEQFF. The CDR3 region has the DNA TGTGCCACTCGGGACAGGGTTGGCAATGAGCAGTTCTTC.

This clone was found once. V gene TRBV21-1 combines with J gene TRBJ1-2; the listed D gene, TRBD1, was not tested against the DNA. TRBV21-1 is an annotated pseudogene. The CDR3 has 15 amino acids. The CDR3 sequence is CASTVYTPGLYGYTF. CDR3 coding DNA: TGTGCCAGCACCGTATACACGCCAGGGTTATATGGCTACACCTTC.

The V call is TRBV5-1, the J call TRBJ2-1, with 8 positions matching TRBD2. Germline CDR1 SGHRS, CDR2 YFSETQ. The trim removed 4 bases at V and 5 bases at J, leaving 5 bases unmatched. The CDR3 extends over 14 amino acids. CDR3 bases: TGCGCCAGCAGCATTGGACTAGCCGACAATGAGCAGTTCTTC. Residues: CASSIGLADNEQFF.

The chain links TRBV28 to TRBJ2-3; TRBD2 aligns across 7 bases. Losses at the gene ends were 5 bases for V and 3 bases for J; bases not matched to a gene: 8. The germline V gene has CDR1 MDHEN and CDR2 SYDVKM. CDR3 length: 15 residues. CDR3 loop: CASSPQRGRTDTQYF. The DNA of the CDR3 is TGTGCCAGCAGTCCTCAGCGGGGACGGACAGATACGCAGTATTTT.

V is TRBV6-5 and J is TRBJ1-6; D not resolved. Germline loops: CDR1 MNHEY, CDR2 SVGAGI. Trimming took 0 bases from V and 10 from J, leaving 13 bases between them. The CDR3 loop spans 15 amino acids. CDR3 in amino acids: CASSYSRGPLSPLHF. The CDR3 DNA is TGTGCCAGCAGTTACTCGAGAGGGCCCCTATCACCCCTCCACTTT.

The chain recombines TRBV9 with TRBJ2-3; D may match TRBD1 or TRBD2 (5 bases each). Between the trimmed V and J ends, which lost 4 bases and 5 bases, there was a span of 20 bases. The CDR3 consists of 16 residues. Germline V gives CDR1 SGDLS, CDR2 YYNGEE. This CDR3 is CASSPSAASGLDTQYF. The CDR3 bases are TGTGCCAGCAGCCCCTCGGCTGCTTCGGGGCTAGATACGCAGTATTTT.

This chain links TRBV30 with TRBJ1-5, with D maybe TRBD1 (5 bases). The germline V gene encodes CDR1 GTSNPN and CDR2 SVGIG (reference sequence). V lost 5 bases and J 0 bases, leaving 20 bases between the germline ends. The CDR3 sequence is 17 residues long. This chain's CDR3 is CAWGNPTRGDSNQPQHF. CDR3 sequence (DNA): TGTGCCTGGGGGAACCCGACAAGAGGGGATAGCAATCAGCCCCAGCATTTT.

This rearrangement joins TRBV18 to TRBJ2-4; possibly TRBD1 for D (6 bases). Germline CDR1 and CDR2: KGHSH and LQKENI. The CDR3 length is 15 residues. V was cut by 0 bases and J by 5 bases, with 11 bases left in between. Here the CDR3 DNA reads TGTGCCAGCTCACCACCCGGCAGGGGACAAAACATTCAGTACTTC. Translating it yields CASSPPGRGQNIQYF.

This clone was found once. The genes are TRBV19 and TRBJ1-2; maybe TRBD1 (5 bases). The ends were cut back, 8 bases at V and 8 bases at J, with 12 bases in the middle. Germline values: CDR1 LNHDA, CDR2 SQIVND (reference sequence). The CDR3 is made up of 11 amino acids. For the CDR3, the DNA is TGTGCCAGTCGAGGCTCAGGGGGCTACACCTTC. This gives the protein CASRGSGGYTF.

This clone was seen only once. The J gene is TRBJ1-2, the V gene TRBV10-3; unclear D gene. V lost 6 bases to trimming and J lost 9 bases, with 14 bases between them. CDR1 and CDR2 from the germline V gene are ENHRY and SYGVKD. The CDR3 sequence is 12 residues long. The CDR3 protein is CAISLDPLSYTF. CDR3 coding DNA: TGTGCCATCAGCCTAGACCCACTCAGCTACACCTTC.

This clone was found once. This chain connects TRBV10-3 to TRBJ1-4, with TRBD1 matching over 8 bases. The CDR3 has 13 residues. The V segment lost 4 bases and the J segment 6 bases; nucleotides outside the gene matches: 1. CDR1 is ENHRY and CDR2 is SYGVKD in the germline V gene. CDR3 coding DNA: TGTGCCATCAGTGCGACAGGGGATGAAAAACTGTTTTTT. Amino acids: CAISATGDEKLFF.

V gene TRBV4-1 combines with J gene TRBJ2-7; 7 bases agree with TRBD1. With 1 base clipped from V and 1 base from J, the junction kept 4 bases outside the gene matches. The CDR3 consists of 15 residues. Germline values: CDR1 MGHRA, CDR2 YSYEKL. The CDR3: CASSQVSGQSYEQYF. The CDR3 DNA reads TGCGCCAGCAGCCAAGTTTCGGGACAGTCCTACGAGCAGTACTTC.

This clone was observed a single time. CDR3 region: CASSSPPGAGELFF. The CDR3 DNA follows: TGTGCCAGCAGTTCCCCCCCGGGGGCCGGGGAGCTGTTTTTT. This chain links TRBV27 with TRBJ2-2; the D gene is possibly TRBD2 (6 bases). The germline V gene has CDR1 MNHEY and CDR2 SMNVEV (reference sequence). The CDR3 runs 14 residues. The V gene lost 4 bases and the J gene lost 6 bases, with 12 bases spanning the gap.

The V and J genes are TRBV5-1 and TRBJ1-3, with D unresolved. Germline CDR1 SGHRS, CDR2 YFSETQ. Trimming shortened V by 2 bases and J by 8 bases, and 17 bases separated the two germline ends. The CDR3 length is 15 residues. CDR3 protein: CASSLLAHSTDTIYF. The CDR3 DNA reads TGCGCCAGCAGCTTACTAGCGCACTCGACGGACACCATATATTTT.

With regard to this clone: One end of the junction varies from germline; a read error may be responsible. V gene TRBV11-3 combines with J gene TRBJ2-3; 8 bases line up with TRBD1. The CDR3 has 13 amino acids. Germline V gene lookup returns CDR1 SGHNT and CDR2 YENEEA. CDR3: CASSRLGTGTQYF. CDR3 nucleotide sequence: TGTGCCAGCAGCCGTCTCGGGACAGGTACGCAGTATTTT.